The clone carrying this TCR beta chain was picked up a small number of times. Its matching antigen is unknown. The CDR3 contains 13 residues. The V end was cut by 7 bases, the J end by 4 bases, with 13 bases between. Germline V gene sequence: CDR1 LGHNT, CDR2 FRNRAP. This specimen comes from a study of CD8 T cells in ankylosing spondylitis. Regarding the study as a whole: A TCR beta motif made of fewer than ten highly homologous variants seemed typical of ankylosing spondylitis blood. Some motif variants were previously reported in reactive arthritis synovial fluid and blood.

Via MiXCR, TCRdb re-called the 5' RACE reads, giving one row per CDR3 protein. The sample contains 750,000 to 850,000 distinct CDR3 sequences, 10% to 15% of which appear only once. The sequence derives from a male donor with ankylosing spondylitis. The sequenced sample was blood, either unsorted or a sorted T cell fraction (not recorded which). This sequence joins TRBV12-5 and TRBJ2-5; the D call may be TRBD1 or TRBD2 (5 bases each). CDR3 bases: TGTGCTAGTGCCCCATCTGGGACAGAGACCCAGTACTTC. As protein: CASAPSGTETQYF. Using reference TRBV12-5 and TRBJ2-5 for the parts outside the CDR3, the full variable domain is DARVTQTPRHKVTEMGQEVTMRCQPILGHNTVFWYRQTMMQGLELLAYFRNRAPLDDSGMPKDRFSAEMPDATLATLKIQPSEPRDSAVYFCASAPSGTETQYFGPGTRLLVL.